The rows below give T cell receptor beta chains drawn from one sample of a study of blood T cell repertoires in COVID-19. TCRdb keeps only in-frame clones here, not all; method: immunoSEQ multiplex PCR. The sample lists 80,000 to 100,000 clones, about nine tenths occurring once. The sequenced sample consisted of peripheral blood. The source of these receptors is a human donor with active COVID-19. The donor label of this sample is uncertain. The CDR3 runs from the conserved cysteine through the conserved F or W. D genes are given only for firm matches. Expanded clones are given a class, and other clones once, few, many or no size at all.

j_gene | abundance | d_gene | v_gene | CDR3aa | CDR3nt
TRBJ1-2 | . | . | TRBV7-9 | CASSLSGAHYGYTF | TGTGCCAGCAGCTTAAGTGGGGCGCACTATGGCTACACCTTC
TRBJ1-1 | . | . | TRBV6-5 | CASSLLGAGNTEAFF | TGTGCCAGCAGCCTCCTGGGAGCAGGAAACACTGAAGCTTTCTTT
TRBJ1-3 | . | TRBD1 | TRBV4-1 | CASSQPDRGFVSGNTIYF | TGCGCCAGCAGCCAACCGGACAGGGGGTTTGTCTCTGGAAACACCATATATTTT
TRBJ1-5 | . | TRBD1 | TRBV19 | CASSTNRGLQPQHF | TGTGCCAGTAGTACTAACAGGGGGCTTCAGCCCCAGCATTTT
TRBJ1-2 | few | . | TRBV28 | CASRQDRPSDYGYTF | TGTGCCAGCAGACAAGACAGGCCCTCGGACTATGGCTACACCTTC
TRBJ2-1 | . | TRBD2 | TRBV9 | CASSVKAGRDNEQFF | TGTGCCAGCAGCGTAAAAGCGGGGCGAGACAATGAGCAGTTCTTC
TRBJ2-3 | . | TRBD2 | TRBV3-1/TRBV3-2 | CASTHRLGTSGGAGTDTQYF | TGTGCCAGCACCCATCGGCTGGGGACTAGCGGGGGGGCTGGCACAGATACGCAGTATTTT
TRBJ2-1 | . | TRBD2 | TRBV4-1 | CASSPAPSSGVQHEQFF | TGCGCCAGCAGCCCGGCTCCCTCTAGCGGGGTGCAGCATGAGCAGTTCTTC
TRBJ1-3 | . | . | TRBV19 | CASSTGATGNTIYF | TGTGCCAGTAGTACAGGGGCGACTGGAAACACCATATATTTT
TRBJ1-2 | . | TRBD1 | TRBV5-1 | CASSLEGQGVVNGYTF | TGCGCCAGCAGCTTGGAGGGACAGGGCGTTGTCAATGGCTACACCTTC
TRBJ1-5 | few | . | TRBV15 | CATSLIRGVGNQPQHF | TGTGCCACCAGCCTAATCCGGGGGGTGGGCAATCAGCCCCAGCATTTT
TRBJ1-5 | few | . | TRBV6-2/TRBV6-3 | CASSYSSGDSGAPQHF | TGTGCCAGCAGTTACTCGTCGGGGGACTCTGGGGCGCCCCAGCATTTT
TRBJ1-2 | . | TRBD1 | TRBV14 | CASSQDRGHYGYTF | TGTGCCAGCAGCCAAGACAGGGGGCACTATGGCTACACCTTC
TRBJ2-7 | few | TRBD1 | TRBV6-2/TRBV6-3 | CASSYSGTGHEQYF | TGTGCCAGCAGTTACTCTGGGACAGGCCACGAGCAGTACTTC
TRBJ1-2 | . | . | TRBV6-2/TRBV6-3 | CASSYARTSHYGYTF | TGTGCCAGCAGTTACGCCAGGACATCGCACTATGGCTACACCTTC
TRBJ1-2 | once | . | TRBV2 | CASRLSGYGYTF | TGTGCCAGCAGGTTGTCGGGGTATGGCTACACCTTC
TRBJ1-4 | . | TRBD1 | TRBV6-2/TRBV6-3 | CASSPGGTGLRNEKLFF | TGTGCCAGCAGCCCTGGGGGGACAGGTTTGAGAAATGAAAAACTGTTTTTT
TRBJ2-7 | . | . | TRBV28 | CASRIKGTWGTYEQYF | TGTGCCAGCAGAATTAAGGGGACATGGGGTACCTACGAGCAGTACTTC
TRBJ1-1 | . | TRBD1 | TRBV4-3 | CASSPGDRGIRTEAFF | TGCGCCAGCAGCCCTGGGGACAGGGGGATTCGGACTGAAGCTTTCTTT
TRBJ1-6 | . | TRBD1 | TRBV27 | CASTSGTGNSPLHF | TGTGCCAGCACTTCCGGGACAGGAAATTCACCCCTCCACTTT
TRBJ2-4 | . | TRBD2 | TRBV7-2 | CASSLVVAGGPWDIQYF | TGTGCCAGCAGCTTAGTTGTAGCGGGGGGGCCTTGGGACATTCAGTACTTC
TRBJ1-1 | . | TRBD1 | TRBV5-1 | CASSWDGQGRLSTEAFF | TGCGCCAGCAGCTGGGATGGACAGGGGAGGTTAAGCACTGAAGCTTTCTTT
TRBJ2-2 | . | TRBD2 | TRBV11-2 | CASSLRPGGGAGELFF | TGTGCCAGCAGCTTAAGGCCAGGCGGGGGGGCCGGGGAGCTGTTTTTT
TRBJ1-1 | . | TRBD1 | TRBV6-6 | CASSYSISEGASAFF | TGTGCCAGCAGTTACTCGATATCGGAGGGGGCTTCGGCTTTCTTT
TRBJ1-2 | few | TRBD1 | TRBV9 | CASSGRTGGTNYGYTF | TGTGCCAGCAGCGGCCGGACAGGGGGCACTAACTATGGCTACACCTTC
TRBJ1-1 | . | . | TRBV18 | CASSPGISTEAFF | TGTGCCAGCTCACCGGGCATATCCACTGAAGCTTTCTTT
TRBJ1-2 | . | . | TRBV5-1 | CASSLADRRHGYTF | TGCGCCAGCAGCTTGGCCGACAGGCGACATGGCTACACCTTC
TRBJ2-3 | . | TRBD1 | TRBV7-2 | CASSLDRGNTDTQYF | TGTGCCAGCAGCTTAGACAGGGGCAACACAGATACGCAGTATTTT
TRBJ2-7 | . | TRBD2 | TRBV6-5 | CASSSGLASYEQYF | TGTGCCAGCAGCTCGGGACTAGCATCCTACGAGCAGTACTTC
TRBJ1-2 | . | TRBD1 | TRBV6-6 | CASSYSRDSASYGYTF | TGTGCCAGCAGTTACTCCCGGGACAGTGCCTCCTATGGCTACACCTTC
TRBJ2-5 | once | . | TRBV7-6 | CASSLAGGHQETQYF | TGTGCCAGCAGCTTAGCGGGGGGACACCAAGAGACCCAGTACTTC
TRBJ1-5 | . | . | TRBV18 | CASSETQGNQPQHF | TGTGCCAGCTCGGAAACACAGGGCAATCAGCCCCAGCATTTT
TRBJ2-1 | . | TRBD2 | TRBV3-1/TRBV3-2 | CASSQESLAGAGYEQFF | TGTGCCAGCAGCCAAGAGAGCCTAGCGGGGGCAGGGTATGAGCAGTTCTTC
TRBJ2-1 | . | . | TRBV3-1/TRBV3-2 | CASSIQGSYNEQFF | TGTGCCAGCAGTATACAGGGATCCTACAATGAGCAGTTCTTC
TRBJ1-2 | . | . | TRBV24-1 | CATSDLYGQGSGYTF | TGTGCCACCAGTGATCTTTACGGTCAGGGGTCAGGCTACACCTTC
TRBJ1-2 | few | TRBD1 | TRBV9 | CASSLATRDSGYGYTF | TGTGCCAGCAGCCTAGCGACTCGGGACAGTGGCTATGGCTACACCTTC
TRBJ1-2 | once | . | TRBV27 | CASSSRGYGYTF | TGTGCCAGCAGTTCCCGCGGCTATGGCTACACCTTC
TRBJ2-1 | . | TRBD2 | TRBV7-2 | CASSFTSGDYNEQFF | TGTGCCAGCAGCTTTACTAGCGGGGACTACAATGAGCAGTTCTTC
TRBJ2-1 | . | TRBD2 | TRBV7-6 | CASSLRTSGGAYNEQFF | TGTGCCAGCAGCTTACGTACTAGCGGGGGGGCTTACAATGAGCAGTTCTTC
TRBJ1-1 | . | . | TRBV29-1 | CSVGALTEAFF | TGCAGCGTTGGGGCCTTGACTGAAGCTTTCTTT
TRBJ2-7 | . | . | TRBV27 | CASSLSGGGLTYEQYF | TGTGCCAGCAGTTTATCAGGGGGGGGCTTAACCTACGAGCAGTACTTC
TRBJ2-1 | . | TRBD2 | TRBV19 | CASTPGTSGGGNEQFF | TGTGCCAGTACCCCGGGGACTAGCGGGGGGGGCAATGAGCAGTTCTTC
TRBJ2-2 | . | . | TRBV10-1 | CASSEGRIPGELFF | TGCGCCAGCAGTGAGGGGAGAATTCCCGGGGAGCTGTTTTTT
TRBJ1-3 | . | . | TRBV9 | CASSLTGPGNTIYF | TGTGCCAGCAGCCTCACAGGGCCTGGAAACACCATATATTTT
TRBJ1-6 | . | . | TRBV2 | CASTESLGWTLHF | TGTGCCAGCACCGAGAGCCTAGGTTGGACCCTCCACTTT
TRBJ1-5 | . | . | TRBV6-2/TRBV6-3 | CAGSYRDTNQPQHF | TGTGCCGGCAGTTACCGGGACACCAATCAGCCCCAGCATTTT
TRBJ1-6 | . | TRBD1 | TRBV19 | CASRQGAASPLHF | TGTGCCAGTAGACAGGGGGCGGCTTCACCCCTCCACTTT
TRBJ2-2 | . | TRBD2 | TRBV27 | CASSWGGNTGELFF | TGTGCCAGCAGCTGGGGGGGGAATACCGGGGAGCTGTTTTTT
TRBJ2-5 | . | TRBD1 | TRBV5-1 | CASSPGTVQETQYF | TGCGCCAGCAGCCCTGGGACAGTCCAAGAGACCCAGTACTTC
TRBJ2-2 | once | TRBD2 | TRBV5-5 | CASSLVLRGGPGTGELFF | TGTGCCAGCAGCTTGGTCCTGCGGGGGGGCCCGGGGACCGGGGAGCTGTTTTTT
TRBJ2-7 | . | . | TRBV28 | CASSLLGAGSYEQYF | TGTGCCAGCAGTTTATTGGGGGCCGGATCCTACGAGCAGTACTTC
TRBJ1-5 | . | TRBD1 | TRBV19 | CASRPEGQAYSNQPQHF | TGTGCCAGCCGCCCTGAGGGACAGGCATATAGCAATCAGCCCCAGCATTTT
TRBJ2-7 | . | . | TRBV3-1/TRBV3-2 | CASSREGGSYEQYF | TGTGCCAGCAGCCGTGAGGGTGGCTCCTACGAGCAGTACTTC
TRBJ1-6 | . | TRBD1 | TRBV7-8 | CASSTRTGGAVGSPLHF | TGTGCCAGCAGCACTAGGACAGGCGGTGCCGTAGGATCACCCCTCCACTTT
TRBJ2-2 | once | . | TRBV4-3 | CASSQDIAEVNTGELFF | TGCGCCAGCAGCCAAGATATAGCGGAGGTGAACACCGGGGAGCTGTTTTTT